Sequencing of this TCR beta chain was carried out in a study of persistence of HIV-infected CD4 T cells. This clone occurred once. Its cognate antigen is unknown. The stimulus was an HIV-1 Gag 15-mer peptide pool, 0.85 to 1 ug/peptide/mL. CD40L/CD69 double-negative CD45RO-high memory CD4+ T cells were collected. Donors had CD4+ T cell counts above 400 cells/uL and were CMV-seropositive. Sequencing used immunoSEQ version 4 in survey mode. Clones were sequenced by immunoSEQ multiplex PCR, and TCRdb holds only the in-frame ones, with some missing. Of tens of thousands of clones in the sample, approximately 80% were seen once. The TCR was taken from an adult man with HIV who was CMV-seropositive. Sample: CD4+ T cells sorted from PBMCs after roughly 18-hour stimulation, taken from a patient who received antiretroviral therapy.

CDR3 coding DNA: TGTGCCAGCAGTACAGGGGGCGCGGAGACCCAGTACTTC. It yields the protein CASSTGGAETQYF. The V gene is TRBV12-3 or TRBV12-4, the J gene TRBJ2-5, with 9 nucleotides matching TRBD1. CDR3 length: 13 residues. The junction had 3 bases not matched to a gene; V was cut back by 5 bases and J by 5 bases.